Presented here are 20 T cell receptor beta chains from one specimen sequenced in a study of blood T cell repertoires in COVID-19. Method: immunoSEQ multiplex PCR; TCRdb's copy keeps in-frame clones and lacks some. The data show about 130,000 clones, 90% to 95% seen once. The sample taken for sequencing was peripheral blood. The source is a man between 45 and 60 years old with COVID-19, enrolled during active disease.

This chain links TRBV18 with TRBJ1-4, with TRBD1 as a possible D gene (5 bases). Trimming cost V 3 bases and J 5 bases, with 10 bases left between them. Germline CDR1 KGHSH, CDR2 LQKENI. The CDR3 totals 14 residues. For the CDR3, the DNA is TGTGCCAGCTCACCGGCGGGGCGGAATGAAAAACTGTTTTTT. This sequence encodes CASSPAGRNEKLFF.

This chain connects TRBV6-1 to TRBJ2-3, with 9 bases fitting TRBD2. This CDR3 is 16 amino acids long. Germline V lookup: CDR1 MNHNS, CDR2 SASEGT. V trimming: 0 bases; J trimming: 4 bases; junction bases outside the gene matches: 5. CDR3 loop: CASSEAIAGVADTQYF. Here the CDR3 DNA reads TGTGCCAGCAGTGAAGCGATAGCGGGAGTGGCAGATACGCAGTATTTT.

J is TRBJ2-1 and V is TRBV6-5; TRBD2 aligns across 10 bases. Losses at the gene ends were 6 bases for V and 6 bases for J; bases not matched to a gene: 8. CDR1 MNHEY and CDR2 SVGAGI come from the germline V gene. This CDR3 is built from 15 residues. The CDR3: CASRTGLAAFNEQFF. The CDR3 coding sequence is TGTGCCAGCAGAACTGGACTAGCGGCCTTCAATGAGCAGTTCTTC.

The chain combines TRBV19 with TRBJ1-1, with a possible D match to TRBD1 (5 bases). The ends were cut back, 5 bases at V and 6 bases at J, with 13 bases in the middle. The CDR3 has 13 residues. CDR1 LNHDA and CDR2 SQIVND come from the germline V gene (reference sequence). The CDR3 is CASSAWRDAEAFF. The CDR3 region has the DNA TGTGCCAGTAGTGCGTGGAGGGACGCTGAAGCTTTCTTT.

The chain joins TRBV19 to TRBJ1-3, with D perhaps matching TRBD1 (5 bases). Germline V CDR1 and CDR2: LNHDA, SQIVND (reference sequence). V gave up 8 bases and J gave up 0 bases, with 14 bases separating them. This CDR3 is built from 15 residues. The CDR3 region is CASGQTVSSGNTIYF. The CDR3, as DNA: TGTGCCAGTGGGCAGACAGTGAGCTCTGGAAACACCATATATTTT.

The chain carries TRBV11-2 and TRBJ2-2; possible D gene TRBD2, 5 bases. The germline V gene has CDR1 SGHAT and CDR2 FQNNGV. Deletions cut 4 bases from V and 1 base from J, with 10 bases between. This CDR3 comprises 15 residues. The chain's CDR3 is CASSWAGGNTGELFF. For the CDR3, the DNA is TGTGCCAGCAGCTGGGCGGGCGGGAACACCGGGGAGCTGTTTTTT.

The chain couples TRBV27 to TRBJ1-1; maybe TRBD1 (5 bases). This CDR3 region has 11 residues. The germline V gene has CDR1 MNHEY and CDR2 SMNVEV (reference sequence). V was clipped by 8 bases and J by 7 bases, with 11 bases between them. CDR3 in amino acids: CASGVGGEAFF. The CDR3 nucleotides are TGTGCCAGCGGGGTCGGGGGTGAAGCTTTCTTT.

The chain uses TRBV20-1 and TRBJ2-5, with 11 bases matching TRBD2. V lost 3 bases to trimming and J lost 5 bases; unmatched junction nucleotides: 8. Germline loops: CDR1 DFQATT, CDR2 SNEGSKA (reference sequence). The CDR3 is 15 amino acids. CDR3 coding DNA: TGCAGTGCTAGTTTAGCGGGAGGGCCGGGGGAGACCCAGTACTTC. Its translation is CSASLAGGPGETQYF.

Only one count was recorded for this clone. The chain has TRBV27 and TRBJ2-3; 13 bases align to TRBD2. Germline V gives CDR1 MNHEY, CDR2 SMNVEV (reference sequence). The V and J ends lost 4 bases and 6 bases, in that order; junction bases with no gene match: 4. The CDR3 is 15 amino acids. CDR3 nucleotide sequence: TGTGCCAGCAGTTGGGGACTAGCGGGAAGGGATACGCAGTATTTT. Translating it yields CASSWGLAGRDTQYF.

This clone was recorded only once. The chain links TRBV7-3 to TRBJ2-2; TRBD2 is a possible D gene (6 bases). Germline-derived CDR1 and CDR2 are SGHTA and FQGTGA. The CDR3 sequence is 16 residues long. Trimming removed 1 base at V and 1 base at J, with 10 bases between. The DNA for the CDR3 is TGTGCCAGCAGCTTAAATTCGCGGGAGAACACCGGGGAGCTGTTTTTT. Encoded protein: CASSLNSRENTGELFF.

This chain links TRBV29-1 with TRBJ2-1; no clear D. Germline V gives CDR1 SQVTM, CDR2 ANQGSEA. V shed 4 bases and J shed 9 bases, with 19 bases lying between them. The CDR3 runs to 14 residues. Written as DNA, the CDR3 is TGCAGCGTTGCGGGTATCGTGGGTCAAGTTGAGCAGTTCTTC. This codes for CSVAGIVGQVEQFF.

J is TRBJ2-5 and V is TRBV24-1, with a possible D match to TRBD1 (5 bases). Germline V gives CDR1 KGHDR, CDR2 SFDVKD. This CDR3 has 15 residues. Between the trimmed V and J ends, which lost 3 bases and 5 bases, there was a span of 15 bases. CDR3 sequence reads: CATSDKTGFGETQYF. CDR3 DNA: TGTGCCACCAGTGATAAAACAGGTTTCGGGGAGACCCAGTACTTC.

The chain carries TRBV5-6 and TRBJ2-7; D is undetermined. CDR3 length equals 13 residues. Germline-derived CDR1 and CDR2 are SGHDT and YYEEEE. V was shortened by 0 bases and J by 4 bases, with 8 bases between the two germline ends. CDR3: CASSLGPTYEQYV. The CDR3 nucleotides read TGTGCCAGCAGCTTGGGGCCCACATACGAGCAGTACGTC.

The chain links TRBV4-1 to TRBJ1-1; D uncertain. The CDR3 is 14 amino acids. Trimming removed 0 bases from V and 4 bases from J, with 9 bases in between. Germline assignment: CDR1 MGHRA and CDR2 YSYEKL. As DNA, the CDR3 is TGCGCCAGCAGCCAAGAGCCAGGCACCACTGAAGCTTTCTTT. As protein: CASSQEPGTTEAFF.

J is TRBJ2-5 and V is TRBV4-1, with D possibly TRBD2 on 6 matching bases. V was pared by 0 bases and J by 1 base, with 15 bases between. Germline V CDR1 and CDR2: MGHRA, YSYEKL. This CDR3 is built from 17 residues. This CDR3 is CASSQDSQRASQETQYF. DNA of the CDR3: TGCGCCAGCAGCCAAGATTCGCAGCGGGCCTCCCAAGAGACCCAGTACTTC.

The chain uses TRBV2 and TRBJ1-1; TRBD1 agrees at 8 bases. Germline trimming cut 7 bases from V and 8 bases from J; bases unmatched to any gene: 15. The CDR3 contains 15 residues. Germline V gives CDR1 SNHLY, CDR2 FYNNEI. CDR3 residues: CASNPARTGPSEAFF. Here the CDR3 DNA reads TGTGCCAGCAATCCCGCCCGGACAGGGCCGTCGGAAGCTTTCTTT. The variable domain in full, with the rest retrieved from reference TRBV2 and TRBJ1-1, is EPEVTQTPSHQVTQMGQEVILRCVPISNHLYFYWYRQILGQKVEFLVSFYNNEISEKSEIFDDQFSVERPDGSNFTLKIRSTKLEDSAMYFCASNPARTGPSEAFFGQGTRLTVV.

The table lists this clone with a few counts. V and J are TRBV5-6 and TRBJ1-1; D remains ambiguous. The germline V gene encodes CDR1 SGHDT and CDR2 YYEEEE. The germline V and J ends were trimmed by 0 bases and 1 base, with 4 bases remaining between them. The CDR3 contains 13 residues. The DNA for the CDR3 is TGTGCCAGCAGCTTGGCAGGGAACACTGAAGCTTTCTTT. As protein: CASSLAGNTEAFF.

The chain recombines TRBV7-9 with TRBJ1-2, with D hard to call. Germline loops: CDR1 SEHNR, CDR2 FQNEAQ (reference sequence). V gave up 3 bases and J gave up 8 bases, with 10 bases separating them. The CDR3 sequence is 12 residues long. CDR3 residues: CASSLAGLGYTF. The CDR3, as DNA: TGTGCCAGCAGCTTGGCAGGTTTAGGCTACACCTTC. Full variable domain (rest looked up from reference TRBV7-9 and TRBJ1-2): DTGVSQNPRHKITKRGQNVTFRCDPISEHNRLYWYRQTLGQGPEFLTYFQNEAQLEKSRLLSDRFSAERPKGSFSTLEIQRTEQGDSAMYLCASSLAGLGYTFGSGTRLTVV.

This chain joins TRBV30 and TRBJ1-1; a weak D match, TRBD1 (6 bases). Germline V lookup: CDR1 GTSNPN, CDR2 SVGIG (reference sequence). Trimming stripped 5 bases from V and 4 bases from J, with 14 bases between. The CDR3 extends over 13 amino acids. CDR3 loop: CAWGRQVFTEAFF. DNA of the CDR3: TGTGCCTGGGGTCGACAGGTTTTCACTGAAGCTTTCTTT.

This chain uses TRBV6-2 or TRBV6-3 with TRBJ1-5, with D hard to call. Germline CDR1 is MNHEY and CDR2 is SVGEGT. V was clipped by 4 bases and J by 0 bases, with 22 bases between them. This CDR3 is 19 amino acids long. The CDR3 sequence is CASSCVEAREWGSNQPQHF. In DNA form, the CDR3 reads TGTGCCAGCAGTTGCGTAGAGGCCCGGGAGTGGGGTAGCAATCAGCCCCAGCATTTT.